These T cell receptor beta chains were read from a single sample in a study of shared clonotypes between healthy human individuals. Here immunoSEQ multiplex PCR was the method, and the copy in TCRdb shows in-frame clones only, minus some. The repertoire consists of about 2,200,000 clones, with under 95% occurring once and the leading ten covering more than 1.5%. The sample comprised naive CD8+ T cells from PBMCs. Receptors were obtained from a man aged 18 to 30 in good health. Some clones in this sample may be carry-over from other donors' samples. The conserved cysteine and the conserved F or W are not part of the CDR3 here.

>15|TRBJ2-3|TRBV25-1
ASSGPGLAGHTDTQY
>12|TRBJ2-1|TRBV19
ASSPQRRYNEQF
>12|TRBJ2-1|TRBV2
ASSDGRGWNEQF
>12|TRBJ2-7|TRBV27
ASSLSLRGPEQY
>11|TRBJ2-7|TRBV28
ASSLDNSYEQY
>12|TRBJ1-1|TRBV28
ASSSNWVNTEAF
>12|TRBJ2-1|TRBV7-9
ASSPVGSGEEQF
>11|TRBJ2-7|TRBV7-6
ASSLTPSPEQY
>14|TRBJ2-7|TRBV27
ASSSQKPDGLYEQY
>14|TRBJ2-7|TRBV30
AWSVPGLAYTTEQY
>11|TRBJ2-7|TRBV29-1
SVPGQGLYEQY
>15|TRBJ2-2|TRBV27
ASSLWLAGVNTGELF
>12|TRBJ2-5|TRBV27
ASSSLGQQETQY
>12|TRBJ1-2|TRBV10-3
AIRGTGANYGYT
>13|TRBJ2-5|TRBV28
ASSLVGEGQETQY
>11|TRBJ1-5|TRBV7-9
ASSEDPNQPQH
>13|TRBJ2-4|TRBV6-5
ASSVRLAGFNIQY
>11|TRBJ2-1|TRBV27
ASSLGMYNEQF
>12|TRBJ2-4|TRBV19
ASSIFGGKNIQY
>12|TRBJ2-1|TRBV2
ASSEWGVGNEQF
>14|TRBJ2-6|TRBV9
ASSFRGGSGANVLT
>12|TRBJ2-7|TRBV5-6
ASSFGGPSYEQY
>13|TRBJ2-2|TRBV7-3
ASSSSPNLYGELF
>10|TRBJ2-1|TRBV7-6
ASSHGRVEQF
>11|TRBJ1-1|TRBV13
ASSILGGPEAF
>12|TRBJ2-5|TRBV9
ASSPSTVQETQY
>15|TRBJ2-2|TRBV27
ASSLESGTVYTGELF
>12|TRBJ1-5|TRBV4-1
ASSPGQGLSPQH
>14|TRBJ2-4|TRBV15
ATSRPRTETKNIQY
>12|TRBJ2-7|TRBV28
ASTPLAGGREQY
>13|TRBJ2-7|TRBV5-1
ASGEGGLAANEQY
>14|TRBJ1-4|TRBV18
ASSPFRGAVVEKLF
>12|TRBJ1-3|TRBV28
ASSLRGSGNTIY
>10|TRBJ2-7|TRBV7-9
ASSYQGVEQY
>13|TRBJ2-1|TRBV7-7
ASSSEREANNEQF
>12|TRBJ2-5|TRBV5-6
ASSLGRGPETQY
>15|TRBJ2-2|TRBV9
ASSWNALAESTGELF
>14|TRBJ2-1|TRBV29-1
SVVGTTTGDYNEQF
>8|TRBJ1-5|TRBV30
PEIGQPQH
>12|TRBJ2-7|TRBV11-1
ASSYTGNSYEQY
>13|TRBJ2-1|TRBV9
ASSVLAGPNNEQF
>11|TRBJ2-1|TRBV15
ATSKRVLEEQF